These 15 T cell receptor beta chains came from one sample sequenced in a study of T cell repertoires in cytomegalovirus infection. One entry per CDR3 protein, called by TCRdb with MiXCR from the reads. This table has fewer than 1,000,000 distinct CDR3 sequences, approximately 33% appearing once. Antigens of these TCRs are unknown. Sequencing was performed on cultured CD8+ T cells from PBMCs, taken from culture after CMV antigen stimulation. Receptor source: a human donor in good health (CMV status not recorded). Some clones in this sample may be carry-over from other donors' samples.

This chain connects TRBV6-5 to TRBJ1-5; tentative D call: TRBD1 (6 bases). V was clipped by 2 bases and J by 4 bases, with 9 bases between them. This CDR3 spans 14 amino acids. Per the germline V gene, CDR1 is MNHEY and CDR2 is SVGAGI. CDR3 bases: TGTGCCAGCAGTTACGACAGGCTAAATCAGCCCCAGCATTTT. Translation: CASSYDRLNQPQHF.

The rearrangement joins TRBV7-9 to TRBJ1-2; D gene ambiguous. Germline CDR1 is SEHNR and CDR2 is FQNEAQ (reference sequence). V was shortened by 5 bases and J by 4 bases, with 29 bases between the two germline ends. The CDR3 spans 19 residues. The DNA for the CDR3 is TGTGCCAGCAGCGGTCTGTTGTTAATGGTAGATGAGGAAACCTATGGCTACACCTTC. Its protein product is CASSGLLLMVDEETYGYTF.

This clonotype was picked up many times. This rearrangement joins TRBV7-8 to TRBJ1-5; possible D gene TRBD1, 6 bases. Germline CDR1 SGHVS, CDR2 FQNEAQ. V lost 6 bases and J lost 0, with 9 bases in between. There are 14 residues in the CDR3. The CDR3 is CASRRGDSNQPQHF. The CDR3 DNA reads as TGTGCCAGCAGGAGGGGGGATAGCAATCAGCCCCAGCATTTT.

The chain combines TRBV29-1 with TRBJ1-2, with 10 bases fitting TRBD1. CDR3 length: 15 amino acids. From germline, CDR1 is SQVTM and CDR2 ANQGSEA. V was clipped by 7 bases and J by 2 bases; unmatched bases: 10. DNA for the CDR3: TGCAGCGCCGAGACGACAGGGGGCAGGAACTATGGCTACACCTTC. This codes for CSAETTGGRNYGYTF.

The rearrangement uses TRBV4-1 and TRBJ1-5, with 9 positions matching TRBD1. CDR3 length equals 16 residues. From germline, CDR1 is MGHRA and CDR2 YSYEKL. Unmatched junction bases numbered 7, after V lost 4 bases and J lost 3 bases. The CDR3 sequence: CASSLRTGGNNQPQHF. Here the CDR3 DNA reads TGCGCCAGCAGCCTCCGAACAGGGGGCAACAATCAGCCCCAGCATTTT.

This clonotype was observed a handful of times. The V gene is TRBV4-1, the J gene TRBJ1-1; D unclear. The germline V gene encodes CDR1 MGHRA and CDR2 YSYEKL. V lost 1 base and J 3 bases, leaving 6 bases between the germline ends. This CDR3 comprises 13 residues. The CDR3 sequence is CASSQVQHTEAFF. In DNA form, the CDR3 reads TGCGCCAGCAGCCAAGTTCAGCACACTGAAGCTTTCTTT.

This sequence joins TRBV7-6 and TRBJ2-3; 8 bases are a match to TRBD1. The CDR3 is 16 residues long. The trim removed 4 bases at V and 5 bases at J, leaving 11 bases unmatched. Per the germline V gene, CDR1 is SGHVS and CDR2 is FNYEAQ. In DNA form, the CDR3 reads TGTGCCAGCAGCTCAAAACGGACAGGGTATAGAGATACGCAGTATTTT. This gives the protein CASSSKRTGYRDTQYF.

Here the CDR3 DNA reads TGCGCCAGCAGCCAAGATCGGTCAGGGTATGGTGAAGCTTTCTTT. Residues: CASSQDRSGYGEAFF. The rearrangement uses TRBV4-1 and TRBJ1-1; tentatively, D is TRBD1 (5 bases). V lost 0 bases and J lost 7, with 15 bases in between. The CDR3 spans 15 residues. CDR1 is MGHRA and CDR2 is YSYEKL in the germline V gene.

This clonotype has more than one count but fewer than ten. The chain carries TRBV19 and TRBJ2-4, with D unclear. CDR3 length: 15 amino acids. Germline CDR1 is LNHDA and CDR2 is SQIVND (reference sequence). Trimming cost V 2 bases and J 0 bases, with 8 bases left between them. The CDR3 region has the DNA TGTGCCAGTAGTATAACAGACCTAGCCAAAAACATTCAGTACTTC. Translation: CASSITDLAKNIQYF.

The CDR3 loop reads CASSLRKGATDTQYF. In nucleotides, the CDR3 is TGTGCCAGCAGCTTAAGGAAAGGGGCCACAGATACGCAGTATTTT. The V and J genes are TRBV7-9 and TRBJ2-3, with D maybe TRBD1 (5 bases). Germline values: CDR1 SEHNR, CDR2 FQNEAQ (reference sequence). The CDR3 runs to 15 residues. V dropped 2 bases and J dropped 2 bases, with 11 bases sitting between them.

The chain links TRBV9 to TRBJ2-5; 9 bases align to TRBD2. J was trimmed by 2 bases and V by 1 base; bases with no gene match: 0. The CDR3 sequence is 14 residues long. Per the germline V gene, CDR1 is SGDLS and CDR2 is YYNGEE. For the CDR3, the DNA is TGTGCCAGCAGCGTACTAGCGGGGCAAGAGACCCAGTACTTC. Translated, it gives CASSVLAGQETQYF.

This chain links TRBV24-1 with TRBJ2-5; no reliable D call. Trimming removed 4 bases at V and 2 bases at J, with 13 bases between. The CDR3 length is 15 residues. Germline-derived CDR1 and CDR2 are KGHDR and SFDVKD. The CDR3 spells CATSDWPTLQETQYF. As DNA, the CDR3 is TGTGCCACCAGTGACTGGCCGACACTTCAAGAGACCCAGTACTTC.

Only a few counts were recorded for this clonotype. The rearrangement links TRBV5-4 to TRBJ1-2, with 8 bases that match TRBD1. Germline CDR1 reads SGHNT; CDR2 reads YYREEE (reference sequence). CDR3 length: 14 residues. Trimming removed 3 bases from V and 5 bases from J; junction bases left unmatched: 6. The CDR3 nucleotides read TGTGCCAGCAGCTCCGACAGGGGAGTTTATGGCTACACCTTC. As protein: CASSSDRGVYGYTF.

The V gene is TRBV19, the J gene TRBJ2-2; D may be TRBD2 (6 bases). V lost 10 bases and J lost 3, with 12 bases in between. Germline CDR1 reads LNHDA; CDR2 reads SQIVND (reference sequence). The CDR3 contains 13 residues. CDR3: CATAGIYTGELFF. In nucleotides, the CDR3 is TGTGCCACCGCGGGGATCTACACCGGGGAGCTGTTTTTT.

The rearrangement links TRBV19 to TRBJ2-7; D is tentatively TRBD1 or TRBD2 (6 bases each). The CDR3 covers 13 residues. Germline V gene lookup returns CDR1 LNHDA and CDR2 SQIVND (reference sequence). The germline V and J ends were trimmed by 5 bases and 7 bases, with 15 bases remaining between them. CDR3 sequence: CASSPWGAEEQYF. For the CDR3, the DNA is TGTGCCAGTAGTCCTTGGGGGGCGGAAGAGCAGTACTTC.